Listed below are T cell receptor beta chains from one sample, sequenced in a study of response to subunit inactivated influenza vaccine. MiXCR, run by TCRdb on the RT-PCR reads, gives a single entry per CDR3 protein. Of more than 200,000 distinct CDR3 sequences in the sample, 12% are singletons; the top ten hold about 7.8%. The sample in question was non-naive T cells sorted from PBMCs, obtained less than 15 days before vaccination. The receptors were gathered from a man aged 50 to 60 who received an inactivated influenza vaccine. CDR3s include the opening cysteine and the closing phenylalanine or tryptophan. D genes are given only for firm matches.

D	V	CDR3
-	TRBV6-2/TRBV6-3	CASSYSAWGTEAFF
-	TRBV5-4	CASSLMAGTNYGYTF
-	TRBV6-1	CASSEMWRNTEAFF
TRBD2	TRBV6-2/TRBV6-3	CASSYVPGGFQETQYF
-	TRBV12-3/TRBV12-4	CASSQGGGVTGELFF
-	TRBV11-2	CASSLDLTGELFF
TRBD2	TRBV20-1	CSARSGDGSYEQYF
TRBD1	TRBV4-3	CASSQAVQGSGYEQYF
TRBD2	TRBV2	CASRPWPATSGRVREQYF
TRBD1	TRBV28	CASSSGTGMLYGYTF